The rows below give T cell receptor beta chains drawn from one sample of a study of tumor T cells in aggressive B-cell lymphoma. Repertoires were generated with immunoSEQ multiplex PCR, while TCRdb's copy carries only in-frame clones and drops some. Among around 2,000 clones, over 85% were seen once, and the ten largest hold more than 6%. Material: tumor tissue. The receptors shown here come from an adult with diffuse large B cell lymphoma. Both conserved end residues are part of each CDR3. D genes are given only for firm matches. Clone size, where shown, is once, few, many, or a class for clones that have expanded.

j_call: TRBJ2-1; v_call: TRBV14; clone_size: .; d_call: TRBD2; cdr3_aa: CASSQDRGLAGNYNEQFF; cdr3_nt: TGTGCCAGCAGCCAAGATAGAGGATTAGCGGGAAACTACAATGAGCAGTTCTTC
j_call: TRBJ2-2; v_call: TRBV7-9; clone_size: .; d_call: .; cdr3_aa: CASSFWGLDTGELFF; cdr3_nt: TGTGCCAGCAGCTTCTGGGGGCTAGACACCGGGGAGCTGTTTTTT
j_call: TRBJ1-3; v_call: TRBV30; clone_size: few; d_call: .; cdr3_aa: CAWSISGTLNTIYF; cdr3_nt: TGTGCCTGGAGTATTTCGGGAACACTAAACACCATATATTTT
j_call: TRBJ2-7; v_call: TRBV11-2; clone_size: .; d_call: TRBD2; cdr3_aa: CASSSWTSGYEQYF; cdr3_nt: TGTGCCAGCAGCTCCTGGACTAGCGGCTACGAGCAGTACTTC
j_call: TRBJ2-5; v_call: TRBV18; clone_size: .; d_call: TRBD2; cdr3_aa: CASSYAGTTQETQYF; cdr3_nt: TGTGCCAGCTCGTACGCCGGGACTACACAAGAGACCCAGTACTTC
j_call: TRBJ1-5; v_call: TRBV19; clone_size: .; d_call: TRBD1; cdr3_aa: CASSGQGLGNQPQHF; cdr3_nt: TGTGCCAGTAGCGGACAGGGCCTGGGCAATCAGCCCCAGCATTTT
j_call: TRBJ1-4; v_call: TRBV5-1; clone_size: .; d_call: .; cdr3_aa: CASTRSTNEKLFF; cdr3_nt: TGCGCCAGCACCAGGTCAACTAATGAAAAACTGTTTTTT
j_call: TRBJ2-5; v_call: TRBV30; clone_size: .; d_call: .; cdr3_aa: CAWSNGDGRETQYF; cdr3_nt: TGTGCCTGGAGTAATGGTGACGGGAGAGAGACCCAGTACTTC
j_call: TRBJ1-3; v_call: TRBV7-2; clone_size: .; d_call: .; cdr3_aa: CASSLQTGSGNTIYF; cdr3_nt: TGTGCCAGCAGCTTACAGACAGGCTCTGGAAACACCATATATTTT
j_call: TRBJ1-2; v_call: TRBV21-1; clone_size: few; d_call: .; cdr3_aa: CASSKKGACNYGYTF; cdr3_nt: TGTGCCAGCAGCAAAAAGGGGGCTTGTAACTATGGCTACACCTTC
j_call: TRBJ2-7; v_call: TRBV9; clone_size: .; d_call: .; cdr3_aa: CASSVGPLAYEQYF; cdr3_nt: TGTGCCAGCAGCGTAGGTCCCCTCGCCTACGAGCAGTACTTC
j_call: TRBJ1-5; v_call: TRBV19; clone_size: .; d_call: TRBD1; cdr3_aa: CASSGQGGRQPQHF; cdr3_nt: TGTGCCAGTAGCGGACAGGGTGGGCGCCAGCCCCAGCATTTT
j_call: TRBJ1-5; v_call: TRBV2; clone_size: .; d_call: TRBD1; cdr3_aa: CASRQGAFQPQHF; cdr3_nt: TGTGCCAGCCGACAGGGGGCGTTTCAGCCCCAGCATTTT
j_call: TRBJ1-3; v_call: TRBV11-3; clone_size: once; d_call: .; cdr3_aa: CASSRDTGNTIYF; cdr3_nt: TGTGCCAGCAGCCGAGATACTGGAAACACCATATATTTT
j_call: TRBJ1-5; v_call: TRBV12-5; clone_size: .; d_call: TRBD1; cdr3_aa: CASGDGQGGQPQHF; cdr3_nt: TGTGCTAGTGGAGACGGACAGGGAGGTCAGCCCCAGCATTTT
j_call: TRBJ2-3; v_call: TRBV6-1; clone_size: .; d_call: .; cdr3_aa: CASTKRSSTDTQYF; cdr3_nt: TGTGCCAGCACTAAGCGGTCTAGCACAGATACGCAGTATTTT
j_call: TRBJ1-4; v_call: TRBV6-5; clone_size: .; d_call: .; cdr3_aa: CASSYSTTGLNEKLFF; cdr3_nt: TGTGCCAGCAGTTACTCGACAACTGGGTTAAATGAAAAACTGTTTTTT